This is a list of T cell receptor beta chains from one sample in a study of shared clonotypes between healthy human individuals. The table came from immunoSEQ multiplex PCR; TCRdb's copy has only in-frame clones and leaves some out. The repertoire holds around 2,000,000 clones, with about 93% as singletons. Sequencing was performed on naive CD8+ T cells from PBMCs. The receptors come from a young man in good health. Some clones in this sample may be carry-over from other donors' samples. CDR3s include the opening cysteine and the closing phenylalanine or tryptophan. The D gene is left open where the match is weak. Clone size is shown for a subset of rows, as once, few, many or a class of expanded clone.

d_call,v_call,j_call,clone_size,cdr3_aa,cdr3_nt
.,TRBV6-5,TRBJ1-2,.,CASSPYSGGLPSLDF,TGTGCCAGCAGCCCCTATTCCGGGGGACTCCCGTCGTTGGACTTC
.,TRBV19,TRBJ1-5,.,CASSPRGFQPQHF,TGTGCCAGTAGTCCCAGGGGATTTCAGCCCCAGCATTTT
.,TRBV7-9,TRBJ2-5,once,CASSLVGLTEETQYF,TGTGCCAGCAGCTTAGTCGGACTGACAGAAGAGACCCAGTACTTC
TRBD1,TRBV4-1,TRBJ2-7,.,CASSHDTGGWYEQYF,TGCGCCAGCAGCCATGACACAGGGGGCTGGTACGAGCAGTACTTC
TRBD2,TRBV7-9,TRBJ2-1,.,CASSFSGLAGNEQFF,TGTGCCAGCAGCTTTAGCGGACTAGCGGGAAATGAGCAGTTCTTC
TRBD1,TRBV28,TRBJ1-4,.,CASSSGTGATLLNEKLFF,TGTGCCAGCAGCTCCGGGACAGGGGCGACTCTACTCAATGAAAAACTGTTTTTT
.,TRBV28,TRBJ1-5,.,CASSLYMRFSQPQHF,TGTGCCAGCAGTTTATACATGAGGTTCAGCCAGCCCCAGCATTTT
TRBD2,TRBV5-6,TRBJ2-7,.,CASAPFLAGDSEQYF,TGTGCCAGCGCCCCATTTCTAGCGGGAGACAGCGAGCAGTACTTC
.,TRBV27,TRBJ2-1,.,CASLSYNEQFF,TGTGCCAGCCTTTCCTACAATGAGCAGTTCTTC
.,TRBV29-1,TRBJ1-1,.,CSVYSRLGNTEAFF,TGCAGCGTCTACTCCCGGCTGGGGAACACTGAAGCTTTCTTT
.,TRBV5-5,TRBJ1-2,.,CASSFTPGSSYGYTF,TGTGCCAGCAGCTTTACCCCGGGCAGCAGCTATGGCTACACCTTC
.,TRBV19,TRBJ2-2,.,CASRQGGFGELFF,TGTGCCAGTAGACAGGGTGGGTTCGGGGAGCTGTTTTTT
.,TRBV9,TRBJ2-3,.,CASSVNGRATDTQYF,TGTGCCAGCAGCGTAAACGGCAGAGCCACAGATACGCAGTATTTT
TRBD2,TRBV4-3,TRBJ2-7,.,CASSRGTSGTYYEQYF,TGCGCCAGCAGCCGTGGGACTAGCGGTACCTACTACGAGCAGTACTTC
TRBD2,TRBV5-4,TRBJ2-1,.,CASSGSGSESYEQFF,TGTGCCAGCAGCGGTAGCGGGAGCGAGTCGTATGAGCAGTTCTTC
TRBD1,TRBV7-8,TRBJ2-7,.,CASSDRDSYEQYF,TGTGCCAGCAGCGACAGGGACTCCTACGAGCAGTACTTC
TRBD2,TRBV7-9,TRBJ2-7,.,CASSLFSGGAPYEQYF,TGTGCCAGCAGCTTATTTAGCGGGGGGGCCCCCTACGAGCAGTACTTC
TRBD1,TRBV29-1,TRBJ2-6,.,CSVEDLGQGSSGANVLTF,TGCAGCGTTGAAGATCTGGGACAGGGATCCTCTGGGGCCAACGTCCTGACTTTC
.,TRBV30,TRBJ1-1,once,CAWSPLRSGTEAFF,TGTGCCTGGAGCCCTCTTAGGTCCGGGACTGAAGCTTTCTTT
.,TRBV6-5,TRBJ2-7,.,CASSYSIGERVNEQYF,TGTGCCAGCAGTTACTCGATCGGAGAAAGGGTCAACGAGCAGTACTTC
.,TRBV19,TRBJ1-5,.,CASSIWGDQPQHF,TGTGCCAGTAGTATTTGGGGTGATCAGCCCCAGCATTTT
.,TRBV7-9,TRBJ1-3,once,CASSLGYGTAGNTIYF,TGTGCCAGCAGCTTGGGGTACGGGACGGCTGGAAACACCATATATTTT
.,TRBV4-1,TRBJ2-1,.,CASSQVRGSYNEQFF,TGCGCCAGCAGCCAAGTAAGGGGGTCCTACAATGAGCAGTTCTTC
.,TRBV15,TRBJ2-2,.,CATSREVQLNTGELFF,TGTGCCACCAGCAGAGAAGTACAGCTGAACACCGGGGAGCTGTTTTTT
TRBD1,TRBV7-9,TRBJ2-7,.,CASSSSDRGLLSYEQYF,TGTGCCAGCAGCTCCTCGGACAGGGGCCTACTCTCCTACGAGCAGTACTTC
.,TRBV10-3,TRBJ2-7,.,CAISEQTATYEQYF,TGTGCCATCAGTGAGCAGACTGCGACCTACGAGCAGTACTTC
TRBD2,TRBV7-9,TRBJ2-2,.,CASSLVVAGGRTGELFF,TGTGCCAGCAGCTTAGTGGTGGCGGGGGGCCGCACCGGGGAGCTGTTTTTT
TRBD2,TRBV6-5,TRBJ2-3,.,CASSPSAGEGDTQYF,TGTGCCAGCAGCCCTTCTGCGGGAGAAGGAGATACGCAGTATTTT
.,TRBV27,TRBJ2-4,once,CASSLGSPGAKNIQYF,TGTGCCAGCAGTTTAGGTAGTCCAGGGGCCAAAAACATTCAGTACTTC
.,TRBV14,TRBJ2-2,.,CASSHDPGTHDSTGELFF,TGTGCCAGCAGCCACGACCCCGGGACTCACGATTCCACCGGGGAGCTGTTTTTT
.,TRBV4-1,TRBJ2-7,.,CASSGGGGSYEQYF,TGCGCCAGCAGCGGGGGCGGCGGGAGCTACGAGCAGTACTTC
.,TRBV4-3,TRBJ2-3,.,CASSQDAGIAADTQYF,TGCGCCAGCAGCCAAGATGCGGGGATAGCGGCAGATACGCAGTATTTT
TRBD1,TRBV15,TRBJ2-2,.,CATSRTGITGELFF,TGTGCCACCAGCAGGACAGGGATCACCGGGGAGCTGTTTTTT
TRBD1,TRBV12-5,TRBJ1-4,.,CASGFTGAANEKLFF,TGTGCTAGTGGTTTTACAGGGGCGGCTAATGAAAAACTGTTTTTT
.,TRBV7-9,TRBJ1-4,.,CASSPSPVRADNEKLFF,TGTGCCAGCAGCCCATCCCCCGTGAGGGCGGATAATGAAAAACTGTTTTTT
TRBD1,TRBV29-1,TRBJ1-1,few,CSVEDPDRGTEAFF,TGCAGCGTTGAAGATCCCGACAGGGGAACTGAAGCTTTCTTT
TRBD1,TRBV28,TRBJ1-1,.,CASSPAGGNTEAFF,TGTGCCAGCAGTCCAGCAGGGGGGAACACTGAAGCTTTCTTT
TRBD1,TRBV6-6,TRBJ1-3,.,CASGIGTGGSGNTIYF,TGTGCCAGTGGAATCGGGACAGGGGGCTCTGGAAACACCATATATTTT
TRBD1,TRBV6-5,TRBJ2-7,.,CASRRQGAYEQYF,TGTGCCAGCAGAAGACAGGGGGCCTACGAGCAGTACTTC
TRBD1,TRBV6-1,TRBJ1-2,.,CASSTTGGMGYTF,TGTGCCAGCAGCACGACAGGGGGAATGGGCTACACCTTC
TRBD1,TRBV28,TRBJ1-5,.,CASSPETGGHNQPQHF,TGTGCCAGCAGTCCGGAGACAGGGGGCCATAATCAGCCCCAGCATTTT
TRBD1,TRBV10-3,TRBJ2-7,.,CAISGYGQGSYEQYF,TGTGCCATCAGTGGGTACGGACAGGGCTCCTACGAGCAGTACTTC
.,TRBV7-9,TRBJ2-7,.,CASSPDRSSYEQYF,TGTGCCAGCAGCCCCGACAGGTCATCCTACGAGCAGTACTTC
.,TRBV6-5,TRBJ2-1,.,CASSYYLSGGNEQFF,TGTGCCAGCAGTTACTACCTCAGCGGAGGGAATGAGCAGTTCTTC
TRBD2,TRBV2,TRBJ2-1,.,CASSLGGGAGVPEQFF,TGTGCCAGCAGCCTGGGGGGGGGAGCGGGAGTCCCCGAGCAGTTCTTC
TRBD2,TRBV6-1,TRBJ2-3,.,CASSEATTSGRTDTQYF,TGTGCCAGCAGTGAAGCCACCACTAGCGGACGCACAGATACGCAGTATTTT
TRBD2,TRBV9,TRBJ2-7,once,CASSVTGGPHEQYF,TGTGCCAGCAGCGTTACGGGAGGGCCTCACGAGCAGTACTTC
.,TRBV7-9,TRBJ2-5,.,CASSNRRGLIFETQYF,TGTGCCAGCAGCAATCGCAGGGGTTTAATTTTTGAGACCCAGTACTTC
.,TRBV6-5,TRBJ1-1,few,CASSLTRGGTEAFF,TGTGCCAGCAGTCTCACACGTGGGGGCACTGAAGCTTTCTTT
.,TRBV19,TRBJ2-1,.,CASSTGTGSYNEQFF,TGTGCCAGTAGTACGGGGACCGGCTCCTACAATGAGCAGTTCTTC
TRBD2,TRBV4-1,TRBJ2-7,.,CASSQGTSGSLYEQYF,TGCGCCAGCAGCCAAGGTACTAGCGGGAGTCTCTACGAGCAGTACTTC
.,TRBV28,TRBJ1-1,.,CASSSLLGDTEAFF,TGTGCCAGCAGTTCCCTCCTCGGGGACACTGAAGCTTTCTTT
.,TRBV5-1,TRBJ2-5,.,CASSLAWDFQETQYF,TGCGCCAGCAGCTTGGCCTGGGACTTCCAGGAGACCCAGTACTTC
TRBD2,TRBV2,TRBJ2-1,.,CASSLIPGLAGYEQFF,TGTGCCAGCAGCCTAATCCCGGGACTAGCGGGATATGAGCAGTTCTTC
.,TRBV6-5,TRBJ2-3,.,CASRTADTQYF,TGTGCCAGCAGGACCGCAGATACGCAGTATTTT
.,TRBV7-8,TRBJ2-1,.,CASSLALLGGGMVNEQFF,TGTGCCAGCAGCTTAGCCCTTTTAGGGGGAGGGATGGTTAATGAGCAGTTCTTC
.,TRBV29-1,TRBJ1-1,.,CSVGPNTEAFF,TGCAGCGTTGGTCCGAACACTGAAGCTTTCTTT
.,TRBV7-9,TRBJ1-1,.,CASCKPGSSEAFF,TGTGCCAGCTGTAAGCCCGGGTCCTCTGAAGCTTTCTTT